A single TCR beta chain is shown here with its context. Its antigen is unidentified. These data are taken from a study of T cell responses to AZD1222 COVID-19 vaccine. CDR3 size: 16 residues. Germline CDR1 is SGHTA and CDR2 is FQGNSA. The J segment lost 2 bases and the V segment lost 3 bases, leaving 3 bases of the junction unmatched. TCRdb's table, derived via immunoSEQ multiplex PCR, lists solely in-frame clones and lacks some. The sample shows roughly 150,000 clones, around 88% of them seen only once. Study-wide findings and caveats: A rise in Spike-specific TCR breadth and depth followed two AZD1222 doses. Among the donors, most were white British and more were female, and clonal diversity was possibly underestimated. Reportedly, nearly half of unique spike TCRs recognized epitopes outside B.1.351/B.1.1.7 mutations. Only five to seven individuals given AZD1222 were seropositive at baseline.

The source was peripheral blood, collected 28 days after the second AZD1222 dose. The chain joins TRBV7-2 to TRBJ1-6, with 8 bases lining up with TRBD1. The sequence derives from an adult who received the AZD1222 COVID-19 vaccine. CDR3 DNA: TGTGCCAGCAGCTTCCAGGGGGCCGCCTATAATTCACCCCTCCACTTT. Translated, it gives CASSFQGAAYNSPLHF.